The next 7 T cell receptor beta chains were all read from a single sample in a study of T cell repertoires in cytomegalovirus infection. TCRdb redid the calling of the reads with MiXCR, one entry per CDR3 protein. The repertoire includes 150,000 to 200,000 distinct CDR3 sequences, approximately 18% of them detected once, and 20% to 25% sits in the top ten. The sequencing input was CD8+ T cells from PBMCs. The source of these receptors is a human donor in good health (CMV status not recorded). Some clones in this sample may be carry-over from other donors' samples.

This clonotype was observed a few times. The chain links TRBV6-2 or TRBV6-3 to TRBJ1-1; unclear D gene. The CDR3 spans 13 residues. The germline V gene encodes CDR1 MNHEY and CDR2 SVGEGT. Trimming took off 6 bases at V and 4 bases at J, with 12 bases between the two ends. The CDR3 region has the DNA TGTGCCAGCAGGTTACTCACCGGCACTGAAGCTTTCTTT. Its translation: CASRLLTGTEAFF.

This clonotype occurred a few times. The CDR3 DNA reads TGTGCCAGCAGTTTATCACAGGGAATCTCCTACAATGAGCAGTTCTTC. It is translated as CASSLSQGISYNEQFF. The V call is TRBV27, the J call TRBJ2-1; D might be TRBD1 (6 bases). This CDR3 contains 16 residues. V lost 0 bases and J lost 0, with 9 bases in between. Germline-derived CDR1 and CDR2 are MNHEY and SMNVEV (reference sequence).

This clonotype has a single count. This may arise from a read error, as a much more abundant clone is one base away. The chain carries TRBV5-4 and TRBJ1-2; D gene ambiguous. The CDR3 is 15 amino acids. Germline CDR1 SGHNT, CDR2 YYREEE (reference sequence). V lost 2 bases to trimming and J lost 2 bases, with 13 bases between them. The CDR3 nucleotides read TGTGCCAGCAGCTTACCGGACTGGGTGAACTATGGCTACACCTTC. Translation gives CASSLPDWVNYGYTF.

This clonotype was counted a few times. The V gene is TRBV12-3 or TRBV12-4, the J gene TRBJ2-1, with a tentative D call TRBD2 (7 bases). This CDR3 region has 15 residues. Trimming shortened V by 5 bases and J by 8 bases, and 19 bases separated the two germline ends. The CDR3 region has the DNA TGTGCCAGCAGTCCTCCGGGGGGCCCCTTCCATGAGCAGTTCTTC. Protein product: CASSPPGGPFHEQFF.

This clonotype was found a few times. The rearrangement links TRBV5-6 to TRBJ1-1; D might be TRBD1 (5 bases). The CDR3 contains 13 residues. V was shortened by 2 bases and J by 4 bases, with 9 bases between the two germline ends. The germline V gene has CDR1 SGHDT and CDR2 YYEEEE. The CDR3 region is CASSFGASTEAFF. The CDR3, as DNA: TGTGCCAGCAGCTTTGGGGCTAGCACTGAAGCTTTCTTT. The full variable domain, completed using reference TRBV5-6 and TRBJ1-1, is DAGVTQSPTHLIKTRGQQVTLRCSPKSGHDTVSWYQQALGQGPQFIFQYYEEEERQRGNFPDRFSGHQFPNYSSELNVNALLLGDSALYLCASSFGASTEAFFGQGTRLTVV.

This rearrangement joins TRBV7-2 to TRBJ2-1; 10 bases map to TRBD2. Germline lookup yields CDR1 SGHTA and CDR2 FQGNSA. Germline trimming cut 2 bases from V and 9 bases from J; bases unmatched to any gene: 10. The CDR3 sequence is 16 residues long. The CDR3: CASSLYPSGGQTEQFF. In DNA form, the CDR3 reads TGTGCCAGCAGCTTATACCCTAGCGGGGGCCAGACTGAGCAGTTCTTC. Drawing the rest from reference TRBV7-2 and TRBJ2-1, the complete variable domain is GAGVSQSPSNKVTEKGKDVELRCDPISGHTALYWYRQSLGQGLEFLIYFQGNSAPDKSGLPSDRFSAERTGGSVSTLTIQRTQQEDSAVYLCASSLYPSGGQTEQFFGPGTRLTVL.

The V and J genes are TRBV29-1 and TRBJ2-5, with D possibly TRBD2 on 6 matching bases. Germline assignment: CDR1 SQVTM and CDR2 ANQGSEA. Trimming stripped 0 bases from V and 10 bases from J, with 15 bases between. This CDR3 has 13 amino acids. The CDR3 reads CSVEEAGPLGQYF. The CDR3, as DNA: TGCAGCGTTGAAGAGGCGGGACCGCTAGGCCAGTACTTC.